Described below is a single T cell receptor (beta chain) sequence and its context. Here immunoSEQ multiplex PCR was the method, and the copy in TCRdb shows in-frame clones only, minus some. The data hold 180,000 or so clones, with over 85% observed a single time. The sample belongs to a study of control samples from healthy donors and cancer patients. The CDR3 runs 15 residues. Between the trimmed V and J ends, which lost 0 bases and 4 bases, there was a span of 10 bases. Germline CDR1 SGHDN, CDR2 FVKESK. This sequence originates from a woman in her fifties or sixties in good health. The sequenced sample was blood. The V and J genes are TRBV14 and TRBJ1-3, with D hard to call. The CDR3 spells CASSQDNGRGNTIYF. CDR3 DNA: TGTGCCAGCAGCCAAGATAATGGGCGGGGAAACACCATATATTTT.